This TCR beta chain was sequenced for a study of blood T cell repertoires in COVID-19 (dated by TCRdb to between 2020 and 2021). Background for the entire study: Samples covering the acute and convalescent phases of COVID-19 were provided by collaborators in the United States, Italy and Spain. The material from the prospective study consisted of cDNA or gDNA derived from T cells, B-cell-depleted T cells, or PBMCs. The dataset comprised deeply sampled blood TCRbeta repertoires from subjects exposed to, actively infected with, or recovered from COVID-19. The repertoires were made available in a free public database intended to serve as a resource for research on the immune response to SARS-CoV-2. The samples were drawn from two sources: the first 160 participants of the ongoing ImmuneRACE study, and 1,000 to 1,500 subjects contributed by 6 global collaborators. Nearly every sample came with metadata listing a de-identified subject ID, COVID-19 status, age in years and sex. HLA class I and class II types, where available, came from metadata supplied by the sample provider rather than from assay-based typing. General conclusions and limits of the study: Clinical and demographic metadata were provided uncurated, with the amount varying by source and participant.

TCRbeta CDR3 regions were amplified from genomic DNA by means of the immunoSEQ Assay, a bias-controlled multiplex PCR. Per the source publication's procedure: Nucleated cell counts per sample were estimated from amplification of reference gene primers within the assay. Sequence reads were collapsed and filtered to measure the absolute abundance of every unique TCRbeta CDR3 rearrangement. For each sample, productive Simpson clonality was calculated as the square root of Simpson's diversity index over productive rearrangements. TCRdb provides this immuneACCESS table in a form limited to in-frame rearrangements. Some clones are lacking; in checked studies, under half of them reflect an unresolved V gene, and why the rest are absent is not known. V, J and clone size were drawn from that table, and D and trimming were deduced from the DNA. The sample profile shows about 190,000 clones; 70% to 85% of them were found once. In total, the top ten clones hold roughly 3% of the sample.

In the prospective study, participants were about 18 to 95 years old, resided in about two dozen geographic areas of the United States, and were enrolled through a virtual design. To assign participants to cohorts, the prospective study relied on clinical history that participants themselves reported in a screening survey and a study questionnaire. ImmuneRACE Cohort 3 recovered participants were defined by two consecutive negative NP/OP PCR tests, healthcare professional clearance, or symptom resolution. Each participant in the prospective study had whole blood, serum and a nasopharyngeal or oropharyngeal swab collected by mobile phlebotomists. Over a roughly 2-month period, participants in the prospective study had the option of providing additional blood draws and questionnaires. Blood samples from the prospective study were shipped frozen or at room temperature prior to DNA extraction. Concerning this clone itself: No antigen is known for it. No much larger clonotype is one base removed from it; base qualities were not supplied.

V is trimmed back by 0 bases and J by 4 bases, and the junction contains 6 bases that no gene match accounts for. The CDR3 sequence holds 16 residues, the cysteine and phenylalanine included. Of all the DNA, just the CDR3 is kept, 48 bases in frame from base 1. CDR1 and CDR2 (LGHNA, YNFKEQ) derive from the germline V gene. The clonotype was recovered from a woman aged 25 to 45 who had recovered from COVID-19. Sequenced sample: PBMCs or T cells enriched from blood (not recorded which). In this chain, TRBV4-2 is recombined with TRBJ1-2; the junction holds 9 bases that match TRBD1. The CDR3 loop reads CASSQEGTGTFYGYTF. The nucleotide sequence reads TGTGCCAGCAGCCAAGAGGGGACAGGGACGTTCTATGGCTACACCTTC.